The rows below give T cell receptor beta chains drawn from one sample of a study of vaccination effects on CD4 cells after COVID-19. Profiled with immunoSEQ multiplex PCR; TCRdb holds only in-frame clones, not every one. This sample has tens of thousands of clones, with around 80% found just once. Their specific antigens are unknown. This specimen consisted of CD4+ T cells from PBMCs cultured without peptide, obtained after COVID-19 vaccination. These receptors were collected from a human donor who received a COVID-19 vaccine. The CDR3 runs from the conserved cysteine through the conserved F or W. D genes are given only for firm matches. Clone size is shown for a subset of rows, as once, few, many or a class of expanded clone.

v_gene	abundance	d_gene	j_gene	CDR3aa	CDR3nt
TRBV7-2	NA	NA	TRBJ1-5	CASSLVPDGPQHF	TGTGCCAGCAGCTTAGTACCGGATGGGCCCCAGCATTTT
TRBV6-5	NA	TRBD1	TRBJ2-2	CASSPPRGLTGELFF	TGTGCCAGCAGTCCTCCCAGGGGGCTCACCGGGGAGCTGTTTTTT
TRBV12-5	once	NA	TRBJ1-5	CASGGEVGFNQPQHF	TGTGCTAGTGGTGGGGAGGTAGGGTTCAATCAGCCCCAGCATTTT
TRBV20-1	NA	NA	TRBJ1-5	CSASWTEYQPQHF	TGCAGTGCTAGTTGGACCGAGTATCAGCCCCAGCATTTT
TRBV12-5	NA	TRBD1	TRBJ1-4	CASGWGDRREKLFF	TGTGCTAGTGGCTGGGGGGACAGACGAGAAAAACTGTTTTTT
TRBV5-6	once	NA	TRBJ1-5	CASTRWVYSNQPQHF	TGTGCCAGCACCCGTTGGGTTTATAGCAATCAGCCCCAGCATTTT
TRBV18	few	TRBD2	TRBJ2-1	CASSRMLTSGNSYNEQFF	TGTGCCAGCTCACGGATGTTGACTAGCGGCAACTCCTACAATGAGCAGTTCTTC
TRBV6-5	NA	TRBD1	TRBJ1-3	CASSTFRGQGNTIYF	TGTGCCAGCAGTACGTTCAGGGGGCAAGGAAACACCATATATTTT
TRBV6-5	NA	NA	TRBJ2-2	CAEATGITGELFF	TGTGCAGAGGCAACAGGGATCACCGGGGAGCTGTTTTTT
TRBV5-6	NA	NA	TRBJ2-5	CASSLPLESQQETQYF	TGTGCCAGCAGCTTGCCTTTAGAGAGTCAGCAAGAGACCCAGTACTTC
TRBV2	NA	NA	TRBJ1-4	CASSRRGDTEKLFF	TGTGCCAGCAGCAGAAGAGGGGACACTGAAAAACTGTTTTTT
TRBV10-2	few	NA	TRBJ1-5	CASSNANQPQHF	TGCGCCTCCAGTAACGCCAATCAGCCCCAGCATTTT
TRBV6-6	NA	TRBD1	TRBJ1-1	CASSGRDRGDTEAFF	TGTGCCAGCAGTGGCCGGGACAGGGGTGACACTGAAGCTTTCTTT
TRBV6-2/TRBV6-3	once	NA	TRBJ1-4	CASSSTRETEKLFF	TGTGCCAGCAGTTCAACCAGGGAGACTGAAAAACTGTTTTTT
TRBV7-9	NA	NA	TRBJ1-2	CASSLVSALLPNYGYTF	TGTGCCAGCAGCTTAGTATCCGCTCTCCTCCCTAACTATGGCTACACCTTC
TRBV19	NA	NA	TRBJ2-3	CASSILATDTQYF	TGTGCCAGTAGTATTCTAGCGACAGATACGCAGTATTTT
TRBV7-2	NA	NA	TRBJ1-1	CASSLIGQSEAFF	TGTGCCAGCAGCTTAATAGGGCAGAGTGAAGCTTTCTTT
TRBV24-1	once	TRBD1	TRBJ1-2	CATSGHRGAGGYGYTF	TGTGCCACCAGTGGCCACAGGGGCGCGGGGGGCTATGGCTACACCTTC
TRBV18	NA	NA	TRBJ2-5	CASSLGGDQETQYF	TGTGCCAGCTCACTCGGCGGGGACCAAGAGACCCAGTACTTC
TRBV4-1	few	NA	TRBJ2-3	CASSQDRGADTQYF	TGCGCCAGCAGCCAAGACCGAGGGGCAGATACGCAGTATTTT
TRBV6-2/TRBV6-3	NA	TRBD2	TRBJ2-4	CASSQTGLAGRYIQYF	TGTGCCAGCAGTCAGACAGGACTAGCGGGTCGATACATTCAGTACTTC
TRBV4-3	NA	NA	TRBJ1-2	CASSQSRTAFGYTF	TGCGCCAGCAGCCAATCAAGGACTGCTTTTGGGTACACCTTC
TRBV2	few	NA	TRBJ1-2	CARSRASDGYTF	TGTGCCAGGTCAAGAGCTAGCGATGGCTACACCTTC
TRBV18	NA	TRBD1	TRBJ1-5	CASSPGTGNQPQHF	TGTGCCAGCTCACCAGGGACAGGCAATCAGCCCCAGCATTTT
TRBV7-9	NA	NA	TRBJ2-1	CASSFQGAVVNEQFF	TGTGCCAGCAGCTTCCAAGGGGCCGTGGTCAATGAGCAGTTCTTC
TRBV5-1	NA	TRBD2	TRBJ2-1	CASSLTSGVNEQFF	TGCGCCAGCAGCTTGACTAGCGGGGTCAATGAGCAGTTCTTC
TRBV6-5	NA	NA	TRBJ1-3	CASTPDRYSGNTIYF	TGTGCCAGCACTCCGGACCGTTACTCTGGAAACACCATATATTTT
TRBV18	few	NA	TRBJ2-5	CASSPTQLKQGTQYF	TGTGCCAGCTCACCTACCCAGCTAAAACAGGGGACCCAGTACTTC
TRBV6-5	once	NA	TRBJ1-2	CASSYSGVYGYTF	TGTGCCAGCAGTTACTCAGGGGTCTATGGCTACACCTTC
TRBV5-5	few	NA	TRBJ2-2	CASSPDLHPPGELFF	TGTGCCAGCAGTCCGGACCTCCACCCACCCGGGGAGCTGTTTTTT
TRBV5-3	NA	NA	TRBJ1-5	CARSFDQIIQPQHF	TGTGCCAGAAGCTTCGATCAGATCATCCAGCCCCAGCATTTT
TRBV4-1	NA	NA	TRBJ2-5	CASSQSGTPTNQETQYF	TGCGCCAGCAGCCAATCCGGGACACCCACAAACCAAGAGACCCAGTACTTC
TRBV5-1	few	NA	TRBJ2-1	CASSWTGTAYNEQFF	TGCGCCAGCAGCTGGACCGGGACTGCCTACAATGAGCAGTTCTTC
TRBV6-6	once	NA	TRBJ1-2	CASGPKQVQGYTF	TGTGCCAGCGGCCCCAAACAGGTTCAAGGCTACACCTTC
TRBV11-2	NA	NA	TRBJ1-2	CASSQDGSGYTF	TGTGCCAGCAGCCAGGATGGGTCTGGCTACACCTTC
TRBV16	NA	NA	TRBJ1-3	CASSQYGTVGNTIYF	TGTGCCAGCAGCCAATACGGGACCGTAGGAAACACCATATATTTT
TRBV28	NA	TRBD1	TRBJ1-2	CASSLETGAWRGGYTF	TGTGCCAGCAGTTTAGAAACAGGGGCATGGCGTGGGGGCTACACCTTC
TRBV27	NA	NA	TRBJ2-2	CASSFRDFSPGELFF	TGTGCCAGCAGTTTCAGGGACTTCTCCCCCGGGGAGCTGTTTTTT
TRBV6-4	few	NA	TRBJ2-6	CASSDSRRSGANVLTF	TGTGCCAGCAGTGACTCTAGGCGCTCTGGGGCCAACGTCCTGACTTTC
TRBV5-1	NA	NA	TRBJ1-4	CASSLGQASEKLFF	TGCGCCAGCAGCCTTGGACAAGCGTCTGAAAAACTGTTTTTT
TRBV3-1/TRBV3-2	NA	NA	TRBJ2-3	CASSHLWGRDTQYF	TGTGCCAGCAGCCACTTATGGGGCCGAGATACGCAGTATTTT
TRBV25-1	few	NA	TRBJ1-2	CASKTRDGAGYTF	TGTGCCAGCAAAACCAGGGATGGAGCTGGCTACACCTTC
TRBV5-5	NA	NA	TRBJ1-3	CASSYGPFTTIYF	TGTGCCAGCAGTTATGGACCATTTACCACCATATATTTT
TRBV5-1	NA	NA	TRBJ2-5	CASSSGRGQETQYF	TGCGCCAGCAGCTCCGGCCGGGGGCAAGAGACCCAGTACTTC
TRBV13	once	NA	TRBJ1-3	CASSLRARPSLSSGNTIYF	TGTGCCAGCAGCTTGAGAGCTAGACCGTCCCTCAGCTCTGGAAACACCATATATTTT
TRBV4-1	NA	TRBD1	TRBJ1-2	CASSHGTAPPGYTF	TGCGCCAGCAGCCATGGGACAGCTCCTCCCGGCTACACCTTC
TRBV6-5	NA	NA	TRBJ1-5	CASSLGAHQPQHF	TGTGCCAGCTCCCTGGGGGCACATCAGCCCCAGCATTTT
TRBV29-1	NA	NA	TRBJ2-5	CSGKEGEETQYF	TGCAGCGGGAAGGAGGGGGAAGAGACCCAGTACTTC